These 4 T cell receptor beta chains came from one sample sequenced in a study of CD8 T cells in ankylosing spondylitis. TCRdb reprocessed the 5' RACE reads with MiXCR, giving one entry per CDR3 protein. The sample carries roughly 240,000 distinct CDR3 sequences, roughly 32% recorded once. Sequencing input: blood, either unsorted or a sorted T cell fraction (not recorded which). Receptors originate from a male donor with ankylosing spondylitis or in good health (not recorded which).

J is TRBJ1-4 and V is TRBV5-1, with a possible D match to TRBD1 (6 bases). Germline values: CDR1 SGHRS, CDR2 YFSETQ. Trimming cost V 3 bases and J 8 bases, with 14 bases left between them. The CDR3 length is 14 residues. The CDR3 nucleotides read TGCGCCAGCAGCTCTCGGGGGCTGGGAGAAAAACTGTTTTTT. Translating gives CASSSRGLGEKLFF.

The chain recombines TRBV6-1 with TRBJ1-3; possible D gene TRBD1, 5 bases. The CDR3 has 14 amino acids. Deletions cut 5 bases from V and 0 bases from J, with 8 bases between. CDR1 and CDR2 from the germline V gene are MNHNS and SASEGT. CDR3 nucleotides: TGTGCCAGCAGTCGGGACGACTCTGGAAACACCATATATTTT. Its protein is CASSRDDSGNTIYF.

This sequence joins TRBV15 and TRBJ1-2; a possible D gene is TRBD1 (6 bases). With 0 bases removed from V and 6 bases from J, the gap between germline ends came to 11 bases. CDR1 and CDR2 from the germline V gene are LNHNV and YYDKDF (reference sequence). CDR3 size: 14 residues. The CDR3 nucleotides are TGTGCCACCAGCAGAGAAGACAGGCCGCATGGCTACACCTTC. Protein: CATSREDRPHGYTF.

CDR3 residues: CASSLVGLAGGNSYNEQFF. DNA for the CDR3: TGTGCCAGCAGCTTAGTCGGACTAGCGGGGGGAAACTCCTACAATGAGCAGTTCTTC. V and J are TRBV7-6 and TRBJ2-1, with TRBD2 matching 14 bases. The CDR3 has 19 amino acids. Losses at the gene ends were 1 base for V and 0 bases for J; bases not matched to a gene: 5. The germline CDR1 and CDR2 sequences are SGHVS and FNYEAQ.